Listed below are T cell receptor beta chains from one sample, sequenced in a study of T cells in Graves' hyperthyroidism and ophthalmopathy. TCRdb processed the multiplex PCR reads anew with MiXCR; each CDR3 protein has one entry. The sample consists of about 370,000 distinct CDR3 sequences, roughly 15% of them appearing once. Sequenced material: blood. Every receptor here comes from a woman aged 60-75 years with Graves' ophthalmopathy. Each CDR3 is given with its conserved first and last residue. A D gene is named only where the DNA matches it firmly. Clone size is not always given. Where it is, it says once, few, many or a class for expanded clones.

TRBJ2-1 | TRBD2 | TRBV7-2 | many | CASRSQAGALNEQFF | TGTGCCAGCAGGAGCCAAGCGGGGGCCCTCAATGAGCAGTTCTTC
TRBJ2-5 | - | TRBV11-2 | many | CASRATGRKTQYF | TGTGCCAGCAGAGCTACAGGGAGAAAGACCCAGTACTTC
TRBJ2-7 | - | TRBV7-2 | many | CASSPGRPTTQYF | TGTGCCAGCAGCCCGGGACGGCCTACGACGCAGTACTTC
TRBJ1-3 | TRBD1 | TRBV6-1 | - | CASRKGQGSGNTIYF | TGTGCCAGCAGAAAGGGACAGGGCTCTGGAAACACCATATATTTT
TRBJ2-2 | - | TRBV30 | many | CAWSVGRTNTGELFF | TGTGCCTGGAGTGTTGGACGGACGAACACCGGGGAGCTGTTTTTT
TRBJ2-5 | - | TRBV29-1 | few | CSGGEQQETQYF | TGCAGCGGGGGGGAGCAGCAAGAGACCCAGTACTTC
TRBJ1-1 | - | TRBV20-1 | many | CSARDQGRGTEAFF | TGCAGTGCTAGAGATCAAGGGAGGGGCACTGAAGCTTTCTTT
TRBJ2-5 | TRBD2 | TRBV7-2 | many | CASSLGGTSGRGETQYF | TGTGCCAGCAGCTTAGGGGGGACTAGCGGGAGAGGAGAGACCCAGTACTTC
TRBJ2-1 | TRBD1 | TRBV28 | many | CASRKGTGNIYEQFF | TGTGCCAGCAGGAAGGGGACAGGGAATATCTATGAGCAGTTCTTC
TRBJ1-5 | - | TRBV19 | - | CASSPRDGGDQPQHF | TGTGCCAGTAGTCCCCGGGACGGGGGGGATCAGCCCCAGCATTTT